This T cell receptor (beta chain) was identified during a study of cytomegalovirus exposure and HLA in healthy donors. Across the whole study: Both the approximately 130 validation repertoires and the approximately 700 first-cohort repertoires used the same platform, as reported by a later analysis.

This clone was seen once. As yet, its antigen is unknown. The study, taken as a whole, reports: The tendency of first-cohort TCR clusters to co-occur in the 120 validation repertoires was identified by a subsequent analysis. CMV antigen specificity of three CMV-associated chains was confirmed in vitro. Many donors carried some public TCRs, although rarity characterized most TCR sequences.

Generated by immunoSEQ multiplex PCR, the TCRdb table keeps only in-frame clones and is missing some. The data hold 170,000 or so clones, with roughly 85% observed a single time. V was pared by 6 bases and J by 0 bases, with 7 bases of the junction left unmatched. From germline, CDR1 is MDHEN and CDR2 SYDVKM. This CDR3 contains 17 residues. The receptor's source is a young man in good health and CMV-seropositive. The genes are TRBV28 and TRBJ1-3; 11 bases are a match to TRBD1. The specimen sequenced was PBMCs. The CDR3, as DNA: TGTGCCAGCAGCCGGGACAGGGGGACCAGCTCTGGAAACACCATATATTTT. Translating it yields CASSRDRGTSSGNTIYF.